Below, 20 T cell receptor beta chains from the same sample are listed, as sequenced in a study of cytotoxic CD8 clonotypes in ibrutinib-treated CLL. Here immunoSEQ multiplex PCR was the method, and the copy in TCRdb shows in-frame clones only, minus some. The sample records more than 70,000 clones, around 79% being singletons. The specimen comprised PBMCs, sampled after 12 months of ibrutinib treatment. The receptor source for this set is a human donor with chronic lymphocytic leukemia.

The chain couples TRBV2 to TRBJ2-3; 8 bases line up with TRBD1. Germline V gene lookup returns CDR1 SNHLY and CDR2 FYNNEI. V gave up 5 bases and J gave up 5 bases; unmatched junction bases: 6. The CDR3 sequence is 14 residues long. This chain's CDR3 is CASSMQGAGDTQYF. The CDR3 DNA sequence: TGTGCCAGCAGTATGCAGGGGGCAGGAGATACGCAGTATTTT.

The V and J genes are TRBV28 and TRBJ1-2; TRBD1 might be the D (5 bases). Germline values: CDR1 MDHEN, CDR2 SYDVKM. The V and J ends lost 2 bases and 6 bases respectively, with 10 bases between them. There are 13 residues in the CDR3. For the CDR3, the DNA is TGTGCCAGCAGTTTAAGGGACGCCCATGGCTACACCTTC. Residues: CASSLRDAHGYTF.

V usage is TRBV7-3 and J usage is TRBJ1-3; D gene ambiguous. V lost 5 bases to trimming and J lost 10 bases, with 12 bases between them. Germline V gives CDR1 SGHTA, CDR2 FQGTGA. The CDR3 has 12 residues. CDR3 bases: TGTGCCAGCAGCCACCCCGGCGGGACCATATATTTT. This encodes CASSHPGGTIYF. The entire variable domain, with the rest obtained from reference TRBV7-3 and TRBJ1-3, is as follows: GAGVSQTPSNKVTEKGKYVELRCDPISGHTALYWYRQSLGQGPEFLIYFQGTGAADDSGLPNDRFFAVRPEGSVSTLKIQRTERGDSAVYLCASSHPGGTIYFGEGSWLTVV.

The chain combines TRBV27 with TRBJ2-3; no clear D. The CDR3 extends over 14 amino acids. Trimming took off 8 bases at V and 14 bases at J, with 26 bases between the two ends. CDR1 and CDR2 from the germline V gene are MNHEY and SMNVEV (reference sequence). CDR3 region: CASRSTTLGGLPYF. The CDR3 DNA is TGTGCCAGCCGTTCCACAACGTTGGGCGGCTTACCGTATTTT.

The chain has TRBV6-5 and TRBJ2-7; D gene uncertain. Germline CDR1 and CDR2: MNHEY and SVGAGI. The CDR3 covers 14 residues. Trimming cost V 2 bases and J 2 bases, with 10 bases left between them. Here the CDR3 reads CASSYGHGPYEQYF. CDR3 DNA sequence: TGTGCCAGCAGTTACGGGCATGGCCCCTACGAGCAGTACTTC.

The chain employs TRBV7-3 and TRBJ1-6; no reliable D call. V lost 5 bases and J 4 bases, leaving 6 bases between the germline ends. The CDR3 totals 13 residues. The V gene's germline CDR1 is SGHTA and CDR2 FQGTGA. The CDR3: CASSRNYNSPLHF. CDR3 DNA: TGTGCCAGCAGCCGTAATTATAATTCACCCCTCCACTTT.

The genes are TRBV9 and TRBJ1-3; D not certain. V lost 4 bases and J 4 bases, leaving 15 bases between the germline ends. Germline-derived CDR1 and CDR2 are SGDLS and YYNGEE. This CDR3 is 15 amino acids long. The CDR3 region is CASSPADLSGNTIYF. For the CDR3, the DNA is TGTGCCAGCAGCCCTGCGGACCTCAGCGGAAACACCATATATTTT.

The gene calls are TRBV7-3 and TRBJ2-1, with TRBD2 identical over 12 bases. This CDR3 comprises 16 residues. Germline V gene lookup returns CDR1 SGHTA and CDR2 FQGTGA. Trimming took 5 bases from V and 6 from J; bases not matched to a gene: 8. The CDR3 loop reads CASSKLAGGETNEQFF. Here the CDR3 DNA reads TGTGCCAGCAGCAAACTAGCGGGAGGTGAAACCAATGAGCAGTTCTTC.

This sequence joins TRBV18 and TRBJ2-1; D not certain. This CDR3 is 12 amino acids long. Germline V gene sequence: CDR1 KGHSH, CDR2 LQKENI. The V gene lost 4 bases and the J gene lost 10 bases, with 11 bases spanning the gap. The CDR3 DNA reads TGTGCCAGCTCACGCCCGGAAGGGGAGCAGTTCTTC. Protein sequence: CASSRPEGEQFF.

CDR3 region: CASSPLGGSGELFF. CDR3 DNA: TGTGCCAGCAGCCCCCTTGGGGGGAGCGGGGAGCTGTTTTTT. The rearrangement joins TRBV9 to TRBJ2-2; D perhaps matches TRBD2 (6 bases). Germline V gene sequence: CDR1 SGDLS, CDR2 YYNGEE. The V end was cut by 4 bases, the J end by 7 bases, with 14 bases between. CDR3 length: 14 residues.

CDR3 DNA sequence: TGCGCCAGCAGCCGGACCCGAACAGGGGCAACCTATGGCTACACCTTC. This sequence encodes CASSRTRTGATYGYTF. The chain links TRBV4-3 to TRBJ1-2; 7 nucleotides align to TRBD1. CDR3 length: 16 amino acids. Germline V gene lookup returns CDR1 LGHNA and CDR2 YSLEER. V shed 4 bases, J shed 4 bases, and the junction held 12 bases outside the gene matches.

V gene TRBV9 combines with J gene TRBJ1-4, with D perhaps matching TRBD1 (5 bases). Germline CDR1 and CDR2: SGDLS and YYNGEE. There are 13 residues in the CDR3. Trimming removed 7 bases at V and 2 bases at J, with 9 bases between. This CDR3 reads CASGDSTNEKLFF. CDR3 bases: TGTGCCAGCGGGGACTCGACTAATGAAAAACTGTTTTTT.

This clone came up many times. The genes are TRBV6-5 and TRBJ1-1, with D possibly matching TRBD1 (5 bases). Trimming took off 5 bases at V and 11 bases at J, with 24 bases between the two ends. Per germline, CDR1 MNHEY and CDR2 SVGAGI. The CDR3 has 15 residues. The CDR3 DNA reads TGTGCCAGCAGTCGAGTCGGGACGGCCAATACCCGGGCTTTCTTT. Protein product: CASSRVGTANTRAFF.

J is TRBJ2-7 and V is TRBV11-2; 10 bases are a match to TRBD2. Trimming removed 1 base from V and 3 bases from J; junction bases left unmatched: 9. Germline assignment: CDR1 SGHAT and CDR2 FQNNGV. This CDR3 spans 17 amino acids. In DNA, the CDR3 is TGTGCCAGCAGCTTAGGGGGGCCTAGCGGGAGCCGCTACGAGCAGTACTTC. The encoded protein is CASSLGGPSGSRYEQYF.

CDR3 nucleotide sequence: TGTGCCATCAGTGAGTCGATTTCCACTGAAGCTTTCTTT. Amino acid sequence: CAISESISTEAFF. The V and J genes are TRBV10-3 and TRBJ1-1; D unclear. Germline V gives CDR1 ENHRY, CDR2 SYGVKD. The CDR3 contains 13 residues. V lost 0 bases, J lost 4 bases, and 6 bases lay in between.

This clone was seen a handful of times. The chain uses TRBV27 and TRBJ2-7; possible D gene TRBD2, 6 bases. The CDR3 loop spans 14 amino acids. Germline V gene data show CDR1 as MNHEY and CDR2 as SMNVEV (reference sequence). Trimming took 5 bases from V and 7 from J, leaving 18 bases between them. CDR3 nucleotides: TGTGCCAGCAGTCCCGGGACTGGGCTCGTAGAGCAGTACTTC. Residues: CASSPGTGLVEQYF.

The rearrangement links TRBV19 to TRBJ1-5, with a weak D call TRBD1 (5 bases). The V gene's germline CDR1 is LNHDA and CDR2 SQIVND (reference sequence). This CDR3 region has 17 residues. V dropped 3 bases and J dropped 0 bases, with 15 bases sitting between them. The CDR3 loop reads CASSIGSGTHSNQPQHF. DNA for the CDR3: TGTGCCAGTAGTATCGGTTCGGGGACCCATAGCAATCAGCCCCAGCATTTT.

The chain joins TRBV2 to TRBJ1-1, with 7 positions matching TRBD1. Germline CDR1 reads SNHLY; CDR2 reads FYNNEI. The CDR3 spans 13 residues. V gave up 8 bases and J gave up 0 bases; unmatched junction bases: 3. CDR3 nucleotides: TGTGCCAGCCAGGGGGAAGTGAACACTGAAGCTTTCTTT. Translating gives CASQGEVNTEAFF.

In its sample, this clone was seen a few times. The chain combines TRBV7-2 with TRBJ1-1; 10 nucleotides match TRBD1. The CDR3 runs to 19 residues. The ends lost 1 base at V and 1 base at J; junction bases unmatched: 12. The germline gives CDR1 SGHTA, CDR2 FQGNSA. CDR3 sequence: CASSLGWRATGGRNTEAFF. DNA of the CDR3: TGTGCCAGCAGCTTAGGGTGGCGGGCGACAGGGGGCCGGAACACTGAAGCTTTCTTT.

The chain employs TRBV15 and TRBJ1-5; no definite D call. The CDR3 covers 14 residues. The V gene's germline CDR1 is LNHNV and CDR2 YYDKDF (reference sequence). The ends were cut back, 3 bases at V and 2 bases at J, with 8 bases in the middle. DNA of the CDR3: TGTGCCACCAGCAGGGTCCGGGGCAATCAGCCCCAGCATTTT. The encoded protein is CATSRVRGNQPQHF. The variable domain in full, completed from reference TRBV15 and TRBJ1-5, reads DAMVIQNPRYQVTQFGKPVTLSCSQTLNHNVMYWYQQKSSQAPKLLFHYYDKDFNNEADTPDNFQSRRPNTSFCFLDIRSPGLGDTAMYLCATSRVRGNQPQHFGDGTRLSIL.